The present TCR beta chain was sequenced within a study of blood T cells in healthy people across ages. Study conclusions and caveats: Long-lived donors had more naive CD4+ cells and higher diversity than aged donors.

Notes on this clonotype: What it binds is not known.

A sample-barcoded 5' primer and a J-beta primer mix were used in a second PCR of roughly 7 to 11 cycles. TCRdb re-derived calls from the 5' RACE reads in MiXCR, one entry per CDR3 protein. The sample lists more than 900,000 distinct CDR3 sequences, approximately 25% seen once, with approximately 0.79% in the top ten. The ends were cut back, 7 bases at V and 2 bases at J, with 15 bases in the middle. Looked up from germline, CDR1 is DFQATT and CDR2 is SNEGSKA (reference sequence). CDR3 size: 14 residues. The sample was also reused in another study, on T cells of mothers and their children. That study adds: Overlap in related mother-child pairs always slightly exceeded unrelated pairs, never significantly.

Specimen: blood. This sequence was found in a girl aged 2-15 years in good health. The rearrangement links TRBV20-1 to TRBJ2-1, with D perhaps TRBD2 (5 bases). The CDR3 region has the DNA TGCAGTGGCCTGAGTGCGGGTCCCTACAATGAGCAGTTCTTC. It translates to CSGLSAGPYNEQFF.